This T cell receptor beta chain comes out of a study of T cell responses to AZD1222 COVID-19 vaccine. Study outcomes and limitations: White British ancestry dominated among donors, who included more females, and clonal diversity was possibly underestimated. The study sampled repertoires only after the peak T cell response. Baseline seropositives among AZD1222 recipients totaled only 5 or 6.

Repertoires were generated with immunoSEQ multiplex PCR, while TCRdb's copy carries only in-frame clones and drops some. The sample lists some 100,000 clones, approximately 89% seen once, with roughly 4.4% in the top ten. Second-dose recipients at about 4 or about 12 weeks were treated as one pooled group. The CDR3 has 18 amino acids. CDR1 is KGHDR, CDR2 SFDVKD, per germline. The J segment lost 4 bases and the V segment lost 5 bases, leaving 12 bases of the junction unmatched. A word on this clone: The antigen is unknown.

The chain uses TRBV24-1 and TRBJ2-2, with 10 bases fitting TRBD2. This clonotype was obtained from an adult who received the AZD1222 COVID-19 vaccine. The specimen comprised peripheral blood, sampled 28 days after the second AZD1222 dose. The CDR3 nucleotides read TGTGCCACCAGTGCTGTTAGCGGGAGGCGCGACACCACCGGGGAGCTGTTTTTT. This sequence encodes CATSAVSGRRDTTGELFF.